This is a list of T cell receptor beta chains from one sample in a study of beta chain features in type 1 diabetes. Sequencing was performed with immunoSEQ multiplex PCR; in TCRdb, only in-frame clones are kept and a portion is missing. The table includes about 340,000 clones, under 8.5% detected once. Material for sequencing was central memory CD4+ T cells from blood. Source of these receptors: a woman younger than 35 in good health. The CDR3 runs from the conserved cysteine through the conserved F or W. D genes are given only for firm matches. Expanded clones are given a class, and other clones once, few, many or no size at all.

j_call d_call v_call clone_size cdr3_nt cdr3_aa
TRBJ2-3 . TRBV9 . TGTGCCAGCAGCGTAGATGGGCGCTACGGCACAGATACGCAGTATTTT CASSVDGRYGTDTQYF
TRBJ2-3 . TRBV18 few TGTGCCAGCTCCGACCGTGATACGCAGTATTTT CASSDRDTQYF
TRBJ2-7 . TRBV30 few TGTGCCCGTAGCCCGATCTCCTACGAGCAGTACTTC CARSPISYEQYF
TRBJ1-2 . TRBV15 few TGTGCCACCAGCAGAGATATAATTGATAACTATGGCTACACCTTC CATSRDIIDNYGYTF
TRBJ2-7 . TRBV5-1 . TGCGCCAGCAGCTTGGACAGGGACACCTACGAGCAGTACTTC CASSLDRDTYEQYF
TRBJ2-7 . TRBV28 few TGTGCCAGCAGGCGAGGCAGGGTCTACGAGCAGTACTTC CASRRGRVYEQYF
TRBJ2-5 . TRBV5-4 . TGTGCCAGCAGCTACAGGGGGGGCGGAGAGACCCAGTACTTC CASSYRGGGETQYF
TRBJ2-7 TRBD1 TRBV5-6 . TGTGCCAGCAGCGTGGGACAGGGCTCCTACGAGCAGTACTTC CASSVGQGSYEQYF
TRBJ2-2 . TRBV9 . TGTGCCAGCAGCGTAGGGGCTACGAACACCGGGGAGCTGTTTTTT CASSVGATNTGELFF
TRBJ2-7 . TRBV18 few TGTGCCAGCTCACCGGACAGCCTCCAAAACTACGAGCAGTACTTC CASSPDSLQNYEQYF